This T cell receptor (beta chain) was sequenced in a study of cytomegalovirus exposure and HLA in healthy donors. This clone has a handful of counts. The PCR contained 60 Vbeta and 13 Jbeta primers. Only in-frame clones appear in the TCRdb table, and some are missing; sequencing was by immunoSEQ multiplex PCR. The sample shows 90,000 to 110,000 clones, approximately 81% of them seen only once. The CDR3 sequence is 16 residues long. Per the germline V gene, CDR1 is LNHDA and CDR2 is SQIVND (reference sequence). The V and J ends lost 9 bases and 2 bases, in that order; junction bases with no gene match: 15.

The material sequenced was PBMCs. This clonotype originated in a man aged 25-45 years in good health and CMV-seronegative. This chain connects TRBV19 to TRBJ2-5, with 7 nucleotides matching TRBD1. The CDR3 loop reads CARGLGQKKPQETQYF. CDR3 coding DNA: TGTGCCAGGGGATTGGGACAGAAGAAACCTCAAGAGACCCAGTACTTC.